These 3 T cell receptor beta chains originate from one sample sequenced in a study of shared clonotypes between healthy human individuals (dated by TCRdb to between 2020 and 2021). Receptor amplification or capture employed the immunoSEQ multiplex PCR assay. The immuneACCESS repertoire file appears here via TCRdb, limited to in-frame rearrangements. These files lack a portion of the clones; in checked studies, under half of the deficit traces to unresolved V genes, and the cause of the others is not known. The sample table records approximately 1.4 million clones; 95% to 99% of these occur just once. Of the sample, about 0.45% is held by the ten largest clones. Specimen: naive CD4+ T cells sorted from blood. The cell subset or site label here, explained by the study, means: CD45RA+ positively selected. The source of these receptors is a man aged 25-45 years in good health.

The chain combines TRBV7-7 with TRBJ2-5, with D uncertain. Per the germline V gene, CDR1 is SSHAT and CDR2 is FNYEAQ (reference sequence). This CDR3 is 13 amino acids long. DNA for the CDR3: TGTGTTAGCAGCTTAGGGCAGCAAGAGACCCAGTACTTC. Protein product: CVSSLGQQETQYF.

The V call is TRBV7-2, the J call TRBJ2-3, with D perhaps TRBD1 or TRBD2 (5 bases each). The CDR3 has 15 amino acids. CDR1 is SGHTA and CDR2 is FQGNSA in the germline V gene. Between the trimmed V and J ends, which lost 5 bases and 0 bases, there was a span of 12 bases. CDR3 protein: CASSTTRDSTDTQYF. CDR3 DNA: TGTGCCAGCAGCACCACCCGGGACAGCACAGATACGCAGTATTTT.

V usage is TRBV19 and J usage is TRBJ1-4; the D is unclear. V lost 3 bases to trimming and J lost 8 bases, with 10 bases between them. CDR3 length: 13 residues. CDR1 and CDR2 (germline): LNHDA, SQIVND (reference sequence). The CDR3 coding sequence is TGTGCCAGTAGTATTTTGGGATCCGAAAAACTGTTTTTT. It encodes CASSILGSEKLFF.